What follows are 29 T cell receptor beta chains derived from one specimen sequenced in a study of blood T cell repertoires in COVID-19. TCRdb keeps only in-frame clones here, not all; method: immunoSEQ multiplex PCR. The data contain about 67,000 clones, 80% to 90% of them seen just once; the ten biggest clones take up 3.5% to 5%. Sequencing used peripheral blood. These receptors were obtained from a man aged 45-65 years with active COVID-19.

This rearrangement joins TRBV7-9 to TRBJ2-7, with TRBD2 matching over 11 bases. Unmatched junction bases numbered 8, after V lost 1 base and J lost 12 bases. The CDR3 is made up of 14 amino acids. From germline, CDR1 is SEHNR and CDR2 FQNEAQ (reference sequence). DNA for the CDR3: TGTGCCAGCAGCTTAGTATCCGCTAGCGGGAGGTTGTACTTC. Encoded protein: CASSLVSASGRLYF.

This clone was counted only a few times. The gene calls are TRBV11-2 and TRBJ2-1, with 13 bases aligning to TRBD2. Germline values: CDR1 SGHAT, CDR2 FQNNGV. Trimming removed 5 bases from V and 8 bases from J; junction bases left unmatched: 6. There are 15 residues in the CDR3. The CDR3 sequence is CASSPTSGRAYEQFF. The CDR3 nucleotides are TGTGCCAGCAGCCCCACTAGCGGGAGGGCCTATGAGCAGTTCTTC.

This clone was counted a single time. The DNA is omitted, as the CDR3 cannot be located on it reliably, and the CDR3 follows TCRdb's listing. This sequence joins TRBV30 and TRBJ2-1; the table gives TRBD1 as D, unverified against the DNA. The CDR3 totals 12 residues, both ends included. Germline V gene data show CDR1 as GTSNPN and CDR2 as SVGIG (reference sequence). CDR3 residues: CAWAKGTGKEFF.

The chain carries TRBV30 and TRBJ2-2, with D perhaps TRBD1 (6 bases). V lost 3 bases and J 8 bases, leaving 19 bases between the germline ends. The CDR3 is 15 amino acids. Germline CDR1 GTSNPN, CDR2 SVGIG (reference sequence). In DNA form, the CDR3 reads TGTGCCTGGAGGCCCCCAGGGGTTTTCCCGGGGGAGCTGTTTTTT. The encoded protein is CAWRPPGVFPGELFF.

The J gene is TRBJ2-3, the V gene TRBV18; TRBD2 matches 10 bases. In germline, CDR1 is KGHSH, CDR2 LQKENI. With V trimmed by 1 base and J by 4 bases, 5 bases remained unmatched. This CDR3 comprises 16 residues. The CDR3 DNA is TGTGCCAGCTCACCACTGTCTAGCGGGAGTCCAGATACGCAGTATTTT. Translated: CASSPLSSGSPDTQYF.

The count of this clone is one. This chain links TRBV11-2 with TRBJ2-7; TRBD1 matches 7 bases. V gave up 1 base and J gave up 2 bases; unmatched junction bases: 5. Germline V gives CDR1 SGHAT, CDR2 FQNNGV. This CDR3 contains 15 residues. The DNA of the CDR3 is TGTGCCAGCAGCTTAGCACAGGGGACGACCTACGAGCAGTACTTC. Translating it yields CASSLAQGTTYEQYF. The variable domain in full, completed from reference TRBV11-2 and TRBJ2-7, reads EAGVAQSPRYKIIEKRQSVAFWCNPISGHATLYWYQQILGQGPKLLIQFQNNGVVDDSQLPKDRFSAERLKGVDSTLKIQPAKLEDSAVYLCASSLAQGTTYEQYFGPGTRLTVT.

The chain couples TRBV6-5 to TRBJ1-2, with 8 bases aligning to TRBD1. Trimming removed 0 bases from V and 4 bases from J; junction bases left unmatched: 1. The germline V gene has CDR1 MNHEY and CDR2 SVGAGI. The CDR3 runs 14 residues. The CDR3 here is CASSYSTGGYGYTF. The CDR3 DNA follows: TGTGCCAGCAGTTACTCAACAGGGGGCTATGGCTACACCTTC.

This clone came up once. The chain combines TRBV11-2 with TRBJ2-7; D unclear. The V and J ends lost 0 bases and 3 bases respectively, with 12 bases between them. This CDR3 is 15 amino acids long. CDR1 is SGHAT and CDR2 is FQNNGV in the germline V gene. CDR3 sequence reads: CASSLDLIPLYEQYF. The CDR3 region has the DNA TGTGCCAGCAGCTTAGACCTCATACCACTCTACGAGCAGTACTTC.

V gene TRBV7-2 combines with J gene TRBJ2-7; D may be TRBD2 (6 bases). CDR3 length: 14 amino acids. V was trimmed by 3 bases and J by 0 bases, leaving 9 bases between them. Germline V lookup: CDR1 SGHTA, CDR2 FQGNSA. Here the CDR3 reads CASSFGGNSYEQYF. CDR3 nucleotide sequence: TGTGCCAGCAGCTTTGGCGGGAACTCCTACGAGCAGTACTTC.

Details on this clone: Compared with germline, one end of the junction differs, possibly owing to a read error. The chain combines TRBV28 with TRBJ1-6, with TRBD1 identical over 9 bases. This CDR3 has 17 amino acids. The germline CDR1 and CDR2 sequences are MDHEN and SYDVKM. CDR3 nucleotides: TGTGCCAGCAGTTCCGCGGGACAGGGAACTTATAGTTCACCCCTCCACTTT. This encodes CASSSAGQGTYSSPLHF.

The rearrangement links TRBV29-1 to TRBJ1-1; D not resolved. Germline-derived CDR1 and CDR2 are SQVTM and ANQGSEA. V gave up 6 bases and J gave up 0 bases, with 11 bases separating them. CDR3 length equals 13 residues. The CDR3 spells CSVQEVLNTEAFF. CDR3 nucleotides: TGCAGCGTCCAGGAGGTTTTGAACACTGAAGCTTTCTTT.

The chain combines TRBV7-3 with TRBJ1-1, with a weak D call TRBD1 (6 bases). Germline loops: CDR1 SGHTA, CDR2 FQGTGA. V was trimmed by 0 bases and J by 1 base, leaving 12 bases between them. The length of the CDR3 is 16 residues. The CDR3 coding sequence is TGTGCCAGCAGCTTAACACCGGAAGGGGGGAACACTGAAGCTTTCTTT. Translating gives CASSLTPEGGNTEAFF.

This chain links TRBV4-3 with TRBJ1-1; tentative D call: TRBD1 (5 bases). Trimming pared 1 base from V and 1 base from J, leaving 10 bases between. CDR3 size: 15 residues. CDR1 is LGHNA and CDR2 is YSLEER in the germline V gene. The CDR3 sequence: CASSQGQFGNTEAFF. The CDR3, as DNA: TGCGCCAGCAGCCAAGGACAGTTTGGGAACACTGAAGCTTTCTTT.

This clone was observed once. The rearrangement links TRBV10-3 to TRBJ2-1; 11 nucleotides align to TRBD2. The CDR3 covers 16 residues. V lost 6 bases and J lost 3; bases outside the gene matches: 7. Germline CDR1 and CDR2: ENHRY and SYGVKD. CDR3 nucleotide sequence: TGTGCCATCAGGGGTAGCGGGGGGGCTAGCTACAATGAGCAGTTCTTC. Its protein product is CAIRGSGGASYNEQFF.

This CDR3 is CSASDAAGADYEQYF. CDR3 nucleotides: TGCAGTGCTAGTGATGCAGCGGGGGCGGACTACGAGCAGTACTTC. The rearrangement joins TRBV20-1 to TRBJ2-7; 8 positions agree with TRBD2. This CDR3 spans 15 amino acids. Germline V gene sequence: CDR1 DFQATT, CDR2 SNEGSKA (reference sequence). Trimming removed 3 bases from V and 3 bases from J; junction bases left unmatched: 10.

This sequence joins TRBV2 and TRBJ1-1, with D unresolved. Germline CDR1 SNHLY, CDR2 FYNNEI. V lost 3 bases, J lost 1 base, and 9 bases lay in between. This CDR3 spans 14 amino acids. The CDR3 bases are TGTGCCAGCAGTGACAGGCTAACGAACACTGAAGCTTTCTTT. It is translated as CASSDRLTNTEAFF.

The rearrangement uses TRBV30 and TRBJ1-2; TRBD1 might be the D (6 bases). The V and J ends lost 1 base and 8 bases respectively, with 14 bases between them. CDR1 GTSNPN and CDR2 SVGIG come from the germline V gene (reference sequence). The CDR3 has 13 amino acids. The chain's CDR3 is CAWSDRESMGYTF. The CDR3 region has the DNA TGTGCCTGGAGTGACAGGGAGTCTATGGGCTACACCTTC.

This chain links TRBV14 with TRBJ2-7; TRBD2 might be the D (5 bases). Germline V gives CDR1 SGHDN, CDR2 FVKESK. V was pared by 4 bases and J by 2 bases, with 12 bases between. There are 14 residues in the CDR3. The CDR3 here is CASSRSGVPYEQYF. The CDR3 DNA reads TGTGCCAGCAGCCGATCCGGGGTACCCTACGAGCAGTACTTC.

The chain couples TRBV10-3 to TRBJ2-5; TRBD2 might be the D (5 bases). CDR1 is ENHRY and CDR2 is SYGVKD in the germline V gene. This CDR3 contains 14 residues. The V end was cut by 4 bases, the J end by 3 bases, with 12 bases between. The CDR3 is CAISGGSGKETQYF. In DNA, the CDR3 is TGTGCCATCAGTGGCGGCAGCGGAAAAGAGACCCAGTACTTC.

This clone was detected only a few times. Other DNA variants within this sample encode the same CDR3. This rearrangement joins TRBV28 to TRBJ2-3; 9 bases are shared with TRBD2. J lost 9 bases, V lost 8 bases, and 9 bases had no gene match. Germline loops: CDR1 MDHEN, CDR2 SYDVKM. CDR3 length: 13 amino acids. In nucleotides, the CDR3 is TGTGCCAGCGGGTCTAGCGGGACCTCCACGCAGTATTTT. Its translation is CASGSSGTSTQYF.

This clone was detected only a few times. CDR3 sequence (DNA): TGTGCCAGCAGCAGACTGGGGGGAGGCCTTGGTAATTCACCCCTCCACTTT. Its translation is CASSRLGGGLGNSPLHF. The rearrangement uses TRBV5-4 and TRBJ1-6, with D possibly being TRBD1 (5 bases). Per the germline V gene, CDR1 is SGHNT and CDR2 is YYREEE (reference sequence). V shed 4 bases and J shed 6 bases, with 20 bases lying between them. The length of the CDR3 is 17 residues.

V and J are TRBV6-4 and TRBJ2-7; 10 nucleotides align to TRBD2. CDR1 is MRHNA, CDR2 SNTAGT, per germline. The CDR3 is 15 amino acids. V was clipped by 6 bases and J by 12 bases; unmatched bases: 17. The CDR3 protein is CASSQRTSGGLQTYF. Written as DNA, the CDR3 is TGTGCCAGCAGCCAACGGACTAGCGGAGGACTACAGACGTACTTC.

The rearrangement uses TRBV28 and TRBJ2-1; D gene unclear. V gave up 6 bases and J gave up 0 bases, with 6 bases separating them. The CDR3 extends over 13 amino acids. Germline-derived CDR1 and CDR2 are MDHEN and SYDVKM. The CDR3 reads CASSPGSYNEQFF. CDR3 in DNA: TGTGCCAGCAGCCCCGGCTCCTACAATGAGCAGTTCTTC.

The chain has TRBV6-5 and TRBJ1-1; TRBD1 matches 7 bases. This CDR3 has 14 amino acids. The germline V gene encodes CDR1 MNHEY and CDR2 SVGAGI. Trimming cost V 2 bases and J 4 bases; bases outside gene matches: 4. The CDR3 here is CASSYRGQGTEAFF. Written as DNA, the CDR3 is TGTGCCAGCAGTTACAGGGGGCAGGGCACTGAAGCTTTCTTT.

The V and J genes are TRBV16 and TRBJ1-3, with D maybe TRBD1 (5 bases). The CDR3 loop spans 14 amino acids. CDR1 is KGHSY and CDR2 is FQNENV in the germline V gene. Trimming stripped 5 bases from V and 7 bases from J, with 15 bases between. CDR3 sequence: CASSYQGAGNTIYF. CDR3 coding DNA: TGTGCCAGCAGCTATCAAGGGGCGGGGAACACCATATATTTT.

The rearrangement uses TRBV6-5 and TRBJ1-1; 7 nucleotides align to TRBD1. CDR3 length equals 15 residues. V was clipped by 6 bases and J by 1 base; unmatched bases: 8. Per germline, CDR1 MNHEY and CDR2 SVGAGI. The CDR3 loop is CASRPTGQPNTEAFF. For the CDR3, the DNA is TGTGCCAGCAGACCCACGGGACAGCCGAACACTGAAGCTTTCTTT.

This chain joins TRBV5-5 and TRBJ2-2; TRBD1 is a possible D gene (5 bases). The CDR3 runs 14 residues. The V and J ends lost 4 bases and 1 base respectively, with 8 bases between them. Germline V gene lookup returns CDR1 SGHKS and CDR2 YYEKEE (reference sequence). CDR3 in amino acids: CASSHGQNTGELFF. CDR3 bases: TGTGCCAGCAGCCACGGACAGAACACCGGGGAGCTGTTTTTT. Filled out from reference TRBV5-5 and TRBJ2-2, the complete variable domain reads DAGVTQSPTHLIKTRGQQVTLRCSPISGHKSVSWYQQVLGQGPQFIFQYYEKEERGRGNFPDRFSARQFPNYSSELNVNALLLGDSALYLCASSHGQNTGELFFGEGSRLTVL.

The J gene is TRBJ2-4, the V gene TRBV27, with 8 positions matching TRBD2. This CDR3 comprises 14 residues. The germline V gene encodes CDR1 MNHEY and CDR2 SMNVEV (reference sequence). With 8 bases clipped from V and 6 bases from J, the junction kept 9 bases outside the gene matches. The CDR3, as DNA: TGTGCCAGCCGACCGGGAGGGGAAGGAAACATTCAGTACTTC. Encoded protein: CASRPGGEGNIQYF.

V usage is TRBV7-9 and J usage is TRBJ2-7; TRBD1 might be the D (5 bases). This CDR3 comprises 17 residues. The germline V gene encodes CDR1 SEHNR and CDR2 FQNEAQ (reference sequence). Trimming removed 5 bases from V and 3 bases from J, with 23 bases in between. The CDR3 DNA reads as TGTGCCAGCAGCCCGAGACGACAGAGAGCTCCTTTCTACGAGCAGTACTTC. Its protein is CASSPRRQRAPFYEQYF. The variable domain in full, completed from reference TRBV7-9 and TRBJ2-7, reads DTGVSQNPRHKITKRGQNVTFRCDPISEHNRLYWYRQTLGQGPEFLTYFQNEAQLEKSRLLSDRFSAERPKGSFSTLEIQRTEQGDSAMYLCASSPRRQRAPFYEQYFGPGTRLTVT.